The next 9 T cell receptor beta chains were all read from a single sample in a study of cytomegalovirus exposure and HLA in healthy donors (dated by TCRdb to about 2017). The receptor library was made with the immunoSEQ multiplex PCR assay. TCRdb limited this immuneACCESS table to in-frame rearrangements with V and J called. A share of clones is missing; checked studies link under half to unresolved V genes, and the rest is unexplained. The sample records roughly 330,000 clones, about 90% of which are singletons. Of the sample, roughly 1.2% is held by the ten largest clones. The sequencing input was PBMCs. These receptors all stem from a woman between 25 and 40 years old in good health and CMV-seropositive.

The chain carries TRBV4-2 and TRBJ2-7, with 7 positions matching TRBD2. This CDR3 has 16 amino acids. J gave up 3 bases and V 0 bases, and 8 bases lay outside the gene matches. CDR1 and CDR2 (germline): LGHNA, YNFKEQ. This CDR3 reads CASSQDVGLVVYEQYF. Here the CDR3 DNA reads TGTGCCAGCAGCCAAGATGTTGGACTAGTTGTCTACGAGCAGTACTTC.

CDR3 amino acids: CASSPASASYEQYF. In nucleotides, the CDR3 is TGTGCCAGCTCACCAGCTAGCGCCTCCTACGAGCAGTACTTC. The chain carries TRBV18 and TRBJ2-7, with D perhaps TRBD2 (6 bases). Germline values: CDR1 KGHSH, CDR2 LQKENI. This CDR3 has 14 residues. V lost 2 bases to trimming and J lost 0 bases, with 8 bases between them.

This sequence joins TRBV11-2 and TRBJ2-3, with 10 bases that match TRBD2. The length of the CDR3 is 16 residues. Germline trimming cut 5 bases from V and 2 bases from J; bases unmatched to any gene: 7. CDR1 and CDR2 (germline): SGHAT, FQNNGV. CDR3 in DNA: TGTGCCAGCAGCCCAGGACTAGCGGCTTACACAGATACGCAGTATTTT. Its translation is CASSPGLAAYTDTQYF.

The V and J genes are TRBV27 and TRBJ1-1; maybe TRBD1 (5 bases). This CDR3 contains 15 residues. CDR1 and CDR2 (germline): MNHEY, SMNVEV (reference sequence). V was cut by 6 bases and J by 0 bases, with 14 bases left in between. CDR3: CASSSWGVMNTEAFF. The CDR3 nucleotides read TGTGCCAGCAGCTCCTGGGGGGTTATGAACACTGAAGCTTTCTTT.

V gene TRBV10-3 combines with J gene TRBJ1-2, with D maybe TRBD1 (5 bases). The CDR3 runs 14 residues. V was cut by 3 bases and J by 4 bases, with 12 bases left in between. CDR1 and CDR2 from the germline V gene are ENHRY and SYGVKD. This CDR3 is CAISDRGESYGYTF. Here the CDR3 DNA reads TGTGCCATCAGTGATAGAGGGGAGAGCTATGGCTACACCTTC.

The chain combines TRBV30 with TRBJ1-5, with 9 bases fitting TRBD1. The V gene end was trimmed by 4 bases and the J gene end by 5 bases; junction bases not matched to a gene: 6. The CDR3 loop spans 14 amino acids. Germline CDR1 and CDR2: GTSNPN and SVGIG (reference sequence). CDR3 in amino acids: CAWTRTGEDQPQHF. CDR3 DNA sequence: TGTGCCTGGACTAGGACAGGGGAAGATCAGCCCCAGCATTTT.

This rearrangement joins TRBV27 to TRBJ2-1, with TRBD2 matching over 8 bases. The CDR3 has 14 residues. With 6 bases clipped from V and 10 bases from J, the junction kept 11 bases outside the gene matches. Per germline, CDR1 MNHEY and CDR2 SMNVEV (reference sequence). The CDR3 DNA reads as TGTGCCAGCAGCCCCGGGACTAGGGATAACGAGCAGTTCTTC. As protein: CASSPGTRDNEQFF.

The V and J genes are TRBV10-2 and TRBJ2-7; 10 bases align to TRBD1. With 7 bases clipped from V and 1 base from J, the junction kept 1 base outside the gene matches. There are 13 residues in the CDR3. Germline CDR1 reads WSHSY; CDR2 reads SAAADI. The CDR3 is CASMGQGSYEQYF. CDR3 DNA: TGCGCCAGCATGGGACAGGGGTCCTACGAGCAGTACTTC.

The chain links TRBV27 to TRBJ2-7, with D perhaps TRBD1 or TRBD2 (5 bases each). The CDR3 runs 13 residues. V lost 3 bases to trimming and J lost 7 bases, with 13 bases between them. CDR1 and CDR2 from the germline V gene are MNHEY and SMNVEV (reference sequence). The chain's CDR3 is CASSFTGPGEQYF. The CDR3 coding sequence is TGTGCCAGCAGTTTTACAGGACCGGGGGAGCAGTACTTC.